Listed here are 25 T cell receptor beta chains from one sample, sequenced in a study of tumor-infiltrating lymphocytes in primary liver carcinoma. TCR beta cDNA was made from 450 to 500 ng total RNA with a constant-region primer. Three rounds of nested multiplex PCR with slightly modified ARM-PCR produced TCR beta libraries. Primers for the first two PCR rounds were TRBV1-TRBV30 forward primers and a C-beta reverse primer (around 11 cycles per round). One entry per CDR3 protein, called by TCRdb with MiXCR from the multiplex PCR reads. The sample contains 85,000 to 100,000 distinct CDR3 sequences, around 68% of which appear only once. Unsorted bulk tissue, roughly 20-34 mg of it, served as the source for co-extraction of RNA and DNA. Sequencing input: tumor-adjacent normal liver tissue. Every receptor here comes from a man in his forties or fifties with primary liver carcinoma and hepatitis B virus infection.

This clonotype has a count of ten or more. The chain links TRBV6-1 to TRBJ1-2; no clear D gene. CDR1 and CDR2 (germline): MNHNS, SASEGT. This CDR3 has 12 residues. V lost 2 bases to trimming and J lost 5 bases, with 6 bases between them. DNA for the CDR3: TGTGCCAGCAGTGAACCCGGGTATGGCTACACCTTC. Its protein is CASSEPGYGYTF.

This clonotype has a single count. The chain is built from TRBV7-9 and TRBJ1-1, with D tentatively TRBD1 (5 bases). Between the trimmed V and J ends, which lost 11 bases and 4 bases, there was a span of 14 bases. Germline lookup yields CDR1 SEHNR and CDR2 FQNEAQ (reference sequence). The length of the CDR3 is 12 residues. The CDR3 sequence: CAGTSGGTEAFF. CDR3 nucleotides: TGTGCCGGCACCTCCGGGGGCACTGAAGCTTTCTTT. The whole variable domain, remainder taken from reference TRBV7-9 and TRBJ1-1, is DTGVSQNPRHKITKRGQNVTFRCDPISEHNRLYWYRQTLGQGPEFLTYFQNEAQLEKSRLLSDRFSAERPKGSFSTLEIQRTEQGDSAMYLCAGTSGGTEAFFGQGTRLTVV.

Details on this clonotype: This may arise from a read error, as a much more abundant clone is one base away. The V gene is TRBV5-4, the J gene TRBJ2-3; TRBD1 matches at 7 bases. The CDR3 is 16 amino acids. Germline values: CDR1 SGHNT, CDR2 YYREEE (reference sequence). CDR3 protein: CASSPDAGTDTDTRYF. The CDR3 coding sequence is TGTGCCAGCAGCCCTGATGCCGGGACAGACACAGATACGCGGTATTTT.

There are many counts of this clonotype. CDR3 loop: CAISGTGTDTDTQYF. CDR3 DNA: TGTGCCATCAGTGGGACAGGGACCGACACAGATACGCAGTATTTT. The chain is built from TRBV10-3 and TRBJ2-3; 8 nucleotides align to TRBD1. The CDR3 contains 15 residues. The V segment lost 4 bases and the J segment 2 bases; nucleotides outside the gene matches: 5. Germline values: CDR1 ENHRY, CDR2 SYGVKD.

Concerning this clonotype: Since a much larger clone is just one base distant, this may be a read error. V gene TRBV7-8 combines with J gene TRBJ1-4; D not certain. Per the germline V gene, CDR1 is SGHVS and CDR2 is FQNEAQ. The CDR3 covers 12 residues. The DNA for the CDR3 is TGTGCCAGCAGCCTTTGGGATGAAAAACTGTCTTTT. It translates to CASSLWDEKLSF.

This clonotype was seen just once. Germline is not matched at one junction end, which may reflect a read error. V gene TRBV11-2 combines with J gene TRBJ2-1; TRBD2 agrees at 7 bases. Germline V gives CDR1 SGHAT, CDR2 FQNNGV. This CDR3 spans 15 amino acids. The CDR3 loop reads CASSFTNGRLNEEFF. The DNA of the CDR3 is TGTGCCAGCAGCTTCACTAACGGGAGGCTCAATGAGGAGTTCTTC.

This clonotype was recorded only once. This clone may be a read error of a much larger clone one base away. CDR3 loop: CASSPRTSGQCYEQYF. CDR3 sequence (DNA): TGCGCCAGCAGCCCTAGGACTAGCGGTCAATGTTACGAGCAGTACTTC. The rearrangement uses TRBV5-1 and TRBJ2-7, with 10 bases that match TRBD2. V lost 4 bases, J lost 4 bases, and 11 bases stayed unmatched. This CDR3 contains 16 residues. CDR1 is SGHRS and CDR2 is YFSETQ in the germline V gene. Using reference TRBV5-1 and TRBJ2-7 for the parts outside the CDR3, the full variable domain is KAGVTQTPRYLIKTRGQQVTLSCSPISGHRSVSWYQQTPGQGLQFLFEYFSETQRNKGNFPGRFSGRQFSNSRSEMNVSTLELGDSALYLCASSPRTSGQCYEQYFGPGTRLTVT.

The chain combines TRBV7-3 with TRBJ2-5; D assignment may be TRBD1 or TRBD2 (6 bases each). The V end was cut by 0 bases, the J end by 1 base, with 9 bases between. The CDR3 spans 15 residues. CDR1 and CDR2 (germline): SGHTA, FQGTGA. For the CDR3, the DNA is TGTGCCAGCAGCTTAACGGGGGGCGGCCAAGAGACCCAGTACTTC. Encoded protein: CASSLTGGGQETQYF.

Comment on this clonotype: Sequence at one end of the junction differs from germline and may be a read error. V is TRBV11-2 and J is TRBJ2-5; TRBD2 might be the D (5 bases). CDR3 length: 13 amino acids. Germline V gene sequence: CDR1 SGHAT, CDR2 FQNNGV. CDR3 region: CVSSSRTGETQYF. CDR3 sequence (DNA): TGTGTCAGCAGCTCTCGGACTGGAGAGACCCAGTACTTC.

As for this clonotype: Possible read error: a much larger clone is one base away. The CDR3 protein is CAGSRQGTDEKLFF. CDR3 sequence (DNA): TGTGCCGGCAGCCGACAGGGAACAGATGAAAAACTGTTTTTT. The rearrangement links TRBV5-6 to TRBJ1-4; 7 bases align to TRBD1. Germline loops: CDR1 SGHDT, CDR2 YYEEEE. The CDR3 totals 14 residues.

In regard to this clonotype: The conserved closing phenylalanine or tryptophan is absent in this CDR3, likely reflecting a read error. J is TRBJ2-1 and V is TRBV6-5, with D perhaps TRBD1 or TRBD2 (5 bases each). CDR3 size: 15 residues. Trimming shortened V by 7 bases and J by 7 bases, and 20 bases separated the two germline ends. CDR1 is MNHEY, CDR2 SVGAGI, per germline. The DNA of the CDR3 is TGTGCCAGCACCCGGAGACTAATGGGGGAAAATGAGCAGTTCATC. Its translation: CASTRRLMGENEQFI.

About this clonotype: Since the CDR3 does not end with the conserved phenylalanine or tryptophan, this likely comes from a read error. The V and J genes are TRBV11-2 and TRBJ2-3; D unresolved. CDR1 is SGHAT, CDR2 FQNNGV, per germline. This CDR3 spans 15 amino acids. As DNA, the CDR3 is TGTACCAGCAGCTTGGCAGAAGTAACCACAGATACGCAGTATATT. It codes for CTSSLAEVTTDTQYI.

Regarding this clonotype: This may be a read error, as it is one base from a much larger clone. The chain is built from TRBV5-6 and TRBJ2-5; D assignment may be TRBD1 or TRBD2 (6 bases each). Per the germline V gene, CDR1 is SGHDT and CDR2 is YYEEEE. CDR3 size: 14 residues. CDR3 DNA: TGTACCAGCAGCTTATGGGGGGCTGGAGAGACCCAGTACTTC. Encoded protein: CTSSLWGAGETQYF. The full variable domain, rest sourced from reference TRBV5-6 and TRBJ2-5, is DAGVTQSPTHLIKTRGQQVTLRCSPKSGHDTVSWYQQALGQGPQFIFQYYEEEERQRGNFPDRFSGHQFPNYSSELNVNALLLGDSALYLCTSSLWGAGETQYFGPGTRLLVL.

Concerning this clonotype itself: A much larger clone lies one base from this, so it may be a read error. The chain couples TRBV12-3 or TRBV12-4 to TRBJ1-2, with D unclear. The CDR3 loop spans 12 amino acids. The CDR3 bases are TGTGCCAGCAGTTCAGATTCCGGGTCTCACAACTTC. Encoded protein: CASSSDSGSHNF.

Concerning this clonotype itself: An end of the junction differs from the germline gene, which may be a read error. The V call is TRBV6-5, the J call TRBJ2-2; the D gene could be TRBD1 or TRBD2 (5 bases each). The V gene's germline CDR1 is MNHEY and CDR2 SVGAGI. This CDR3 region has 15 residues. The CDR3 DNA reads TGTGCCAGCAATTATGAGACAGCGAACACCGGGGAGCCGTTTTTT. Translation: CASNYETANTGEPFF.

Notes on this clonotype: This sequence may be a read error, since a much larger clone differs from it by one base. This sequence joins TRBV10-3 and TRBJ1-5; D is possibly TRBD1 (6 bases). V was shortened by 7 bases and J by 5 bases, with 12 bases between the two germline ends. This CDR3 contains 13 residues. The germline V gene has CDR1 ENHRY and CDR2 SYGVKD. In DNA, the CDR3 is TGTGCCATCAAAGGGGGGGACGATCAGCCCCAGCATTTT. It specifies CAIKGGDDQPQHF.

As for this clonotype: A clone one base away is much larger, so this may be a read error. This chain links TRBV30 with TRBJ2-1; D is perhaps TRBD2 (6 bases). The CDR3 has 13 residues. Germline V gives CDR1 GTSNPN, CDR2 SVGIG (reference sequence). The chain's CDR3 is CAWGTLSYDEQFF. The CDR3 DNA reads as TGTGCCTGGGGGACTCTCTCCTACGATGAGCAGTTCTTC. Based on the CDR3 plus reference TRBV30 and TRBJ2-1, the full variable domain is SQTIHQWPATLVQPVGSPLSLECTVEGTSNPNLYWYRQAAGRGLQLLFYSVGIGQISSEVPQNLSASRPQDRQFILSSKKLLLSDSGFYLCAWGTLSYDEQFFGPGTRLTVL.

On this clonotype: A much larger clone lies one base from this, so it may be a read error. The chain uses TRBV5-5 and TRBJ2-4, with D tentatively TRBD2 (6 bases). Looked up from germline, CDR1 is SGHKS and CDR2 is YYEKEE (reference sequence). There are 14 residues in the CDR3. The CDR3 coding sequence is TGTGCCAGCAGCTCCGGGACTCCCAAAAACAGTCAGTACTTC. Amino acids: CASSSGTPKNSQYF.

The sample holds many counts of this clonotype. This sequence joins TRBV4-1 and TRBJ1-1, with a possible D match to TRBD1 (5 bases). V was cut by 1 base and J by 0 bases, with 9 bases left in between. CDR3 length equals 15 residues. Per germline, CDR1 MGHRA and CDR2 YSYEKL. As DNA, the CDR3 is TGCGCCAGCAGCCAAGCGGACACCATGAACACTGAAGCTTTCTTT. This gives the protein CASSQADTMNTEAFF.

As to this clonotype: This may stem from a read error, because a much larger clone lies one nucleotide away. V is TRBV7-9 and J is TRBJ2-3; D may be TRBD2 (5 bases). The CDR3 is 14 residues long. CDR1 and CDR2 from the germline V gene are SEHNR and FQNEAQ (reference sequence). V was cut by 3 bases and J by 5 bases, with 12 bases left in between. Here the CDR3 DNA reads TGTGCCAGCAGCTTCCTAGGTCGGGAAGATACGCAGTATTTT. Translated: CASSFLGREDTQYF.

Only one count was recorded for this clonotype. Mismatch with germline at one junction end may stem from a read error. CDR3: CVSSSSPGTGGGGYTF. In DNA, the CDR3 is TGTGTCAGCAGTTCTAGTCCCGGGACAGGGGGAGGAGGCTATACCTTC. The chain recombines TRBV6-1 with TRBJ1-2; TRBD1 matches 11 bases. Looked up from germline, CDR1 is MNHNS and CDR2 is SASEGT. This CDR3 has 16 amino acids.

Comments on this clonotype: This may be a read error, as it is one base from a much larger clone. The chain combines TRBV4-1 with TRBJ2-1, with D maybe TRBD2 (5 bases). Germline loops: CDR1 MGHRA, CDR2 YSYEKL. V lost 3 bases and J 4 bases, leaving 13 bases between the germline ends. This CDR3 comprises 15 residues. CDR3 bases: TGCGCCAGCAGCCAGAAGCGGCTACCGTACAATGAGCAGTTCTTC. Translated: CASSQKRLPYNEQFF.

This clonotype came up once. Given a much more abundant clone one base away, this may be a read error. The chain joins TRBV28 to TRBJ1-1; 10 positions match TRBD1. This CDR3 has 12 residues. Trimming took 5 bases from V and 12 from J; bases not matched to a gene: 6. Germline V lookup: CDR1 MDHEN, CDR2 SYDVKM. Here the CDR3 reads CASSQGGQGTFF. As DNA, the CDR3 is TGTGCCAGCAGTCAGGGGGGACAGGGGACTTTCTTT. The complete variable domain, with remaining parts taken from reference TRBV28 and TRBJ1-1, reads DVKVTQSSRYLVKRTGEKVFLECVQDMDHENMFWYRQDPGLGLRLIYFSYDVKMKEKGDIPEGYSVSREKKERFSLILESASTNQTSMYLCASSQGGQGTFFGQGTRLTVV.

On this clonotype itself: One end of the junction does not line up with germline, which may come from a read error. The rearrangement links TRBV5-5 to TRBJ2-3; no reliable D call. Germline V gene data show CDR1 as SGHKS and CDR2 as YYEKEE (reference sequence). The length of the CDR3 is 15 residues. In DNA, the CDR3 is TGTACCAGCAGCCCTTCCTGGGTGAACACAGATACGCAGTATTTT. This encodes CTSSPSWVNTDTQYF.

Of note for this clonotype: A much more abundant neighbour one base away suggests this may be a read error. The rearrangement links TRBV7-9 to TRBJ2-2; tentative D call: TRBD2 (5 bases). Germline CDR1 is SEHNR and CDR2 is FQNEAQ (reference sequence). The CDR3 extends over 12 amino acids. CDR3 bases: TGTGCCAGCAGCTTAGGAATCGGGGAGCTGATTTTT. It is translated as CASSLGIGELIF.